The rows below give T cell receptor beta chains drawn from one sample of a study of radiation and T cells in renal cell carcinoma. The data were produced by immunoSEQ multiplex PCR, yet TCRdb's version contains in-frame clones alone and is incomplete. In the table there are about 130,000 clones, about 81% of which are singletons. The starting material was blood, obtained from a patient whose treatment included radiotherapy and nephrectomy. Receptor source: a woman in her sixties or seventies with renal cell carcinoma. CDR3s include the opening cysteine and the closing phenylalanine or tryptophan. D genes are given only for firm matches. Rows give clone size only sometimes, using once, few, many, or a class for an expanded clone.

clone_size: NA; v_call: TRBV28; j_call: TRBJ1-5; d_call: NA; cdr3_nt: TGTGCCAGCAGTCCCCTCAGTATCGGACAACAGCCCCAGCATTTT; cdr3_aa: CASSPLSIGQQPQHF
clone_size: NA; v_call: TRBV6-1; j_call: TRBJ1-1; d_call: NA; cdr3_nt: TGTGCCAGCACCATTGAAAGGGATTCCACTGAAGCTTTCTTT; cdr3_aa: CASTIERDSTEAFF
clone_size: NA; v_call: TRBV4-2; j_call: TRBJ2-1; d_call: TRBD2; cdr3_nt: TGTGCCAGCAGCCAAGGTCCGGGACTAGCGGGAAATGAGCAGTTCTTC; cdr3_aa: CASSQGPGLAGNEQFF
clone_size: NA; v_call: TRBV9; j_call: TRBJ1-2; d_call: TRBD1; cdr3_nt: TGTGCCAGCAGCGTCTCCCGGGACAGGCCTACCTATGGCTACACCTTC; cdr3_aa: CASSVSRDRPTYGYTF
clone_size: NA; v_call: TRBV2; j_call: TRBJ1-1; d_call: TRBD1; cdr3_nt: TGTGCCAGCAGTGAAGCGCTTGAGGGGGCAAGGGAAGCTTTCTTT; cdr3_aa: CASSEALEGAREAFF
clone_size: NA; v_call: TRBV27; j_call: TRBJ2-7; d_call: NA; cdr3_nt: TGTGCCAGCAGTTTGGAGGCAGTCTCCTACGAGCAGTACTTC; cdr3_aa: CASSLEAVSYEQYF
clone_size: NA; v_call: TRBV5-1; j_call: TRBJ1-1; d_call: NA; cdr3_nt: TGCGCCAGCAGCTTGGGTACTATCAACACTGAAGCTTTCTTT; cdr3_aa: CASSLGTINTEAFF
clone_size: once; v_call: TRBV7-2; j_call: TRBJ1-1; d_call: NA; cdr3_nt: TGTGCCAGCAGCTTCTCAGCGGGGGGCAGCACTGAAGCTTTCTTT; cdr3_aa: CASSFSAGGSTEAFF
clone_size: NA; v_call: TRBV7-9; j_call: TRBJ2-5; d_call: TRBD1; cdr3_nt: TGTGCCAGCAGCTTAATGGGGACAGTACAAGAGACCCAGTACTTC; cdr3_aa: CASSLMGTVQETQYF
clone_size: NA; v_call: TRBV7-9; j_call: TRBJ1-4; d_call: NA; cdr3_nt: TGTGCCAGCAGGGATGCGGATGAAAAACTGTTTTTT; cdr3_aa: CASRDADEKLFF
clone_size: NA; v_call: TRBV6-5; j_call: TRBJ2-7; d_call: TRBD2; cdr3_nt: TGTGCCAGCAGTTACTCGCTAGCGGGGGGACTCTACGAGCAGTACTTC; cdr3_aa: CASSYSLAGGLYEQYF
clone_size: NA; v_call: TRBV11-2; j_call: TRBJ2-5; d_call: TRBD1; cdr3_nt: TGTGCCAGCAGCTCGACAGGGTTGGAGACCCAGTACTTC; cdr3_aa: CASSSTGLETQYF
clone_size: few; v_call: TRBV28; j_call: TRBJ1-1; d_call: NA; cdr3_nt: TGTGCCAGCAGTGATCCGGGCCGGAACACTGAAGCTTTCTTT; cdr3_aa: CASSDPGRNTEAFF
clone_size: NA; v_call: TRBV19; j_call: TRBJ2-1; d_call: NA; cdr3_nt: TGTGCCAGTAGTATTAATCGCCAGGGGAGACGGGATGAGCAGTTCTTC; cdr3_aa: CASSINRQGRRDEQFF
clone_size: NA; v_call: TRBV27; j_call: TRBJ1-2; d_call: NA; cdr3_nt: TGTGCCAGCACTCCCGGAGGGGGAGCGGGCTATGGCTACACCTTC; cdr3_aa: CASTPGGGAGYGYTF
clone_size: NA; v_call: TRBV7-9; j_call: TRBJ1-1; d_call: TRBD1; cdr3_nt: TGTGCCAGCAGCTTCGACAGGGTGAACACTGAAGCTTTCTTT; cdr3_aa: CASSFDRVNTEAFF
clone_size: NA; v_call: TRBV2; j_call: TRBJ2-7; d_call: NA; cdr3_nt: TGTGCCAGCAGTCCTAACTACGAGCAGTACTTC; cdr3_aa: CASSPNYEQYF
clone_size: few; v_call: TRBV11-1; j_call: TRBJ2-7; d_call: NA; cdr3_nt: TGTGCCAGCAGCCCCGGGCAGGTAGTTGGCGAGCAGTACTTC; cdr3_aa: CASSPGQVVGEQYF
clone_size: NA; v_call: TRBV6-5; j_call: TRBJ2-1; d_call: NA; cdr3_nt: TGTGCCAGCAGCCACGGACACTACAATGAGCAGTTCTTC; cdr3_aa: CASSHGHYNEQFF
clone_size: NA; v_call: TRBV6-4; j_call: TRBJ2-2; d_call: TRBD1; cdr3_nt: TGTGCCAGCAGTGGGAACGGACAGGGGAGGATCGGGGAGCTGTTTTTT; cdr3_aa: CASSGNGQGRIGELFF
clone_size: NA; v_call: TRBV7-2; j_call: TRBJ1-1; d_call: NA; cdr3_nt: TGTGCCAGCAGCCTTTCCGGGGCACTTCGGAACACTGAAGCTTTCTTT; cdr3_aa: CASSLSGALRNTEAFF
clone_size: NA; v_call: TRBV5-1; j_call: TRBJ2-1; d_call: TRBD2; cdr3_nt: TGCGCCAGCAGCTTGGCCGGGAGGTACAATGAGCAGTTCTTC; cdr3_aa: CASSLAGRYNEQFF
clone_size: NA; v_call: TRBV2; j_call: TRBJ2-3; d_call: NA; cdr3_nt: TGTGCCAGCAGGCCGGGGCCCACAGATACGCAGTATTTT; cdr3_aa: CASRPGPTDTQYF
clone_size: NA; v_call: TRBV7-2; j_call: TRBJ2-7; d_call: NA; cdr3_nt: TGTGCCAGCAGCCAGGGGGGTTCCGGCGACGAGCAGTACTTC; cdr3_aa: CASSQGGSGDEQYF